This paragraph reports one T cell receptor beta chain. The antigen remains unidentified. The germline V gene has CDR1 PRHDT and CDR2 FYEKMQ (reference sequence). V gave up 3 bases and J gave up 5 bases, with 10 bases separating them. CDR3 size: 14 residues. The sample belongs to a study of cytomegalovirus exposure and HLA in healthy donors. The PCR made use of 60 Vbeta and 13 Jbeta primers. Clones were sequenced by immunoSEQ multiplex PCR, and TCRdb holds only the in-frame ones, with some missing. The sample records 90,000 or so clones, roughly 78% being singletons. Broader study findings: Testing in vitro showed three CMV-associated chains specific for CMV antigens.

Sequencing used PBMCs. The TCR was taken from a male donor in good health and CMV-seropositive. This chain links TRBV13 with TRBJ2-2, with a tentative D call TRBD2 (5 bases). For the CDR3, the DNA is TGTGCCAGCAGCTTTCTATCGGGGACCGGGGAGCTGTTTTTT. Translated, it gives CASSFLSGTGELFF.